The clone carrying this T cell receptor (beta chain) has a handful of counts. This specimen belongs to a study of identical twins. A universal primer binding site was introduced by template switching. The final cDNA contained unique molecular identifiers. TCRdb independently ran MiXCR on the 5' RACE reads; one entry per CDR3 protein. The table lists about 890,000 distinct CDR3 sequences, more than 9% of them singletons, with 1.5% to 2% in the top ten. These same data were also listed under a study on yellow fever vaccine responses in identical twins.

The sequence derives from a woman aged 18 to 35 in good health. Material: PBMCs.

The CDR3 region is CSARVRTTNTEAFF. CDR3 nucleotide sequence: TGCAGTGCTAGAGTGCGGACGACGAACACTGAAGCTTTCTTT. The V and J genes are TRBV20-1 and TRBJ1-1, with no clear D. The CDR3 consists of 14 residues. V was pared by 1 base and J by 1 base, with 10 bases between. Germline values: CDR1 DFQATT, CDR2 SNEGSKA (reference sequence).